A selection of T cell receptor beta chains follows, all from one sample in a study of blood T cell repertoires in COVID-19. Profiled with immunoSEQ multiplex PCR; TCRdb holds only in-frame clones, not every one. The sample has 250,000 or so clones; about 89% are singletons. Sample: PBMCs or T cells enriched from blood (not recorded which). The receptors were sampled from a man aged 40-49 years who had recovered from COVID-19. Each CDR3 is given with its conserved first and last residue. A D gene is named only where the DNA matches it firmly. The size entry is marked missing in some rows and otherwise reads once, few, many or a size class.

V gene: TRBV4-1; clone size: -; D gene: TRBD1; J gene: TRBJ2-1; CDR3 DNA: TGCGCCAGCAGCCTAGCAGGGGGCTACGGCTCCTACAATGAGCAGTTCTTC; CDR3 protein: CASSLAGGYGSYNEQFF
V gene: TRBV27; clone size: -; D gene: TRBD1; J gene: TRBJ2-3; CDR3 DNA: TGTGCCAGCAGTTTATCGGGGACAGGGGGTGGTGGGGATACGCAGTATTTT; CDR3 protein: CASSLSGTGGGGDTQYF
V gene: TRBV19; clone size: -; D gene: TRBD1; J gene: TRBJ2-1; CDR3 DNA: TGTGCCAGTATGGAGGACAGGCGACAAACCTACAATGAGCAGTTCTTC; CDR3 protein: CASMEDRRQTYNEQFF
V gene: TRBV2; clone size: -; D gene: TRBD1; J gene: TRBJ2-5; CDR3 DNA: TGTGCCAGCATCGATTGGACAGGGAGGGAGACCCAGTACTTC; CDR3 protein: CASIDWTGRETQYF
V gene: TRBV6-5; clone size: -; D gene: TRBD2; J gene: TRBJ2-1; CDR3 DNA: TGTGCCAGCAGCCTCTCGGCGGGGGGTCCTAATGAGCAGTTCTTC; CDR3 protein: CASSLSAGGPNEQFF
V gene: TRBV5-1; clone size: -; D gene: -; J gene: TRBJ2-1; CDR3 DNA: TGCGCCAGCAGCTTGCACAGGTTCAATGAGCAGTTCTTC; CDR3 protein: CASSLHRFNEQFF
V gene: TRBV11-2; clone size: -; D gene: TRBD2; J gene: TRBJ2-1; CDR3 DNA: TGTGCCAGCAGCTCCGGGACTAGCGGGGTCGGGGAGCAGTTCTTC; CDR3 protein: CASSSGTSGVGEQFF
V gene: TRBV5-1; clone size: -; D gene: -; J gene: TRBJ1-4; CDR3 DNA: TGCGCCAGCAGCTCGGACGGGGGGGATGAAAAACTGTTTTTT; CDR3 protein: CASSSDGGDEKLFF
V gene: TRBV10-3; clone size: -; D gene: -; J gene: TRBJ2-1; CDR3 DNA: TGTGCCATCAGTGAGGTTTCTAGCGCCGACAATGAGCAGTTCTTC; CDR3 protein: CAISEVSSADNEQFF
V gene: TRBV4-1; clone size: -; D gene: -; J gene: TRBJ2-1; CDR3 DNA: TGCGCCAGCAGCGCGGACAATGAGCAGTTCTTC; CDR3 protein: CASSADNEQFF
V gene: TRBV19; clone size: -; D gene: -; J gene: TRBJ1-4; CDR3 DNA: TGTGCCAGTAGTATAGATGGGGGCCAGGTTAATGAAAAACTGTTTTTT; CDR3 protein: CASSIDGGQVNEKLFF
V gene: TRBV4-2; clone size: -; D gene: -; J gene: TRBJ1-2; CDR3 DNA: TGTGCCAGCAGCCAAGATGGCGGGGCAAACTATGGCTACACCTTC; CDR3 protein: CASSQDGGANYGYTF
V gene: TRBV6-5; clone size: -; D gene: -; J gene: TRBJ2-3; CDR3 DNA: TGTGCCAGCAGAGCTTCAAGAGGGATAACAGATACGCAGTATTTT; CDR3 protein: CASRASRGITDTQYF
V gene: TRBV9; clone size: -; D gene: -; J gene: TRBJ2-7; CDR3 DNA: TGTGCCAGCAGCGTAGGCTGGGCCTCCAGGGAGCAGTACTTC; CDR3 protein: CASSVGWASREQYF
V gene: TRBV18; clone size: -; D gene: TRBD1; J gene: TRBJ1-5; CDR3 DNA: TGTGCCAGCTCTCTGACAGGGACAGGACAGCCCCAGCATTTT; CDR3 protein: CASSLTGTGQPQHF
V gene: TRBV25-1; clone size: -; D gene: TRBD1; J gene: TRBJ2-1; CDR3 DNA: TGTGCCAGCAGTGATTGGACAGGGGTGGATCACAATGAGCAGTTCTTC; CDR3 protein: CASSDWTGVDHNEQFF
V gene: TRBV19; clone size: -; D gene: TRBD1; J gene: TRBJ2-1; CDR3 DNA: TGTGCCAGTAGTACTAAAGACAGGGCCCACAATGAGCAGTTCTTC; CDR3 protein: CASSTKDRAHNEQFF
V gene: TRBV30; clone size: few; D gene: -; J gene: TRBJ1-2; CDR3 DNA: TGTGCCTGGAGTGTATTTCGCGGCTATGGCTACACCTTC; CDR3 protein: CAWSVFRGYGYTF
V gene: TRBV6-5; clone size: once; D gene: -; J gene: TRBJ1-5; CDR3 DNA: TGTGCCAGCAGACAAGAAAGCAATCAGCCCCAGCATTTT; CDR3 protein: CASRQESNQPQHF
V gene: TRBV9; clone size: -; D gene: -; J gene: TRBJ1-1; CDR3 DNA: TGTGCCAGCAGCGGAAAACTCTCAACAGGGAACACTGAAGCTTTCTTT; CDR3 protein: CASSGKLSTGNTEAFF
V gene: TRBV7-9; clone size: once; D gene: -; J gene: TRBJ2-5; CDR3 DNA: TGTGCCAGCGGGGGGGAGACCCAGTACTTC; CDR3 protein: CASGGETQYF
V gene: TRBV19; clone size: once; D gene: -; J gene: TRBJ1-5; CDR3 DNA: TGTGCCAGTAGTATGGTTCGACAGAAACTCAATCAGCCCCAGCATTTT; CDR3 protein: CASSMVRQKLNQPQHF
V gene: TRBV11-3; clone size: -; D gene: -; J gene: TRBJ2-4; CDR3 DNA: TGTGCCAGCAGCTTAAGGTTTTCCGGGGAACTAGCCAAAAACATTCAGTACTTC; CDR3 protein: CASSLRFSGELAKNIQYF
V gene: TRBV3-1/TRBV3-2; clone size: -; D gene: TRBD2; J gene: TRBJ2-3; CDR3 DNA: TGTGCCAGCAGCCAACTAGCGGGGGGGGCAAGAGATACGCAGTATTTT; CDR3 protein: CASSQLAGGARDTQYF
V gene: TRBV19; clone size: -; D gene: TRBD1; J gene: TRBJ2-7; CDR3 DNA: TGTGCCAGTAGTATTGGGGGACAGGGAAGCTACGAGCAGTACTTC; CDR3 protein: CASSIGGQGSYEQYF
V gene: TRBV30; clone size: -; D gene: TRBD1; J gene: TRBJ1-3; CDR3 DNA: TGTGCCTGGAGGGGACAGGGGCCTCGCTCTGGAAACACCATATATTTT; CDR3 protein: CAWRGQGPRSGNTIYF
V gene: TRBV11-2; clone size: -; D gene: -; J gene: TRBJ1-6; CDR3 DNA: TGTGCCAGCAGCCCGGGTCTAAATTCACCCCTCCACTTT; CDR3 protein: CASSPGLNSPLHF
V gene: TRBV9; clone size: -; D gene: TRBD2; J gene: TRBJ2-7; CDR3 DNA: TGTGCCAGCAGCGGGTCGAACCTAGCGGGAGGGTTCTACGAGCAGTACTTC; CDR3 protein: CASSGSNLAGGFYEQYF
V gene: TRBV18; clone size: -; D gene: TRBD2; J gene: TRBJ2-1; CDR3 DNA: TGTGCCAGCTCACCACGTTGGACTAGCGGGGGGAACTCCTACAATGAGCAGTTCTTC; CDR3 protein: CASSPRWTSGGNSYNEQFF